Listed below are T cell receptor beta chains from one sample, sequenced in a study of CD8+CD57+ T cells in acquired aplastic anemia. TCRdb passed the reads through MiXCR, listing each CDR3 protein once. The sample shows roughly 170,000 distinct CDR3 sequences, approximately 48% of them seen only once. Input material: sorted CD4+, CD8+, or CD8+CD57+ T cells (not recorded which) from PBMCs. These receptor sequences come from a human donor with aplastic anemia. The CDR3 runs from the conserved cysteine through the conserved F or W.

j_call: TRBJ1-2
v_call: TRBV7-2
cdr3_aa: CASSPSVFYGYTF

j_call: TRBJ1-2
v_call: TRBV10-1
cdr3_aa: CASSLTGGSYGYTF

j_call: TRBJ2-6
v_call: TRBV9
cdr3_aa: CASSVGRGGFSGANVLTF

j_call: TRBJ1-6
v_call: TRBV28
cdr3_aa: CASTKSTGYNSPLHF

j_call: TRBJ2-3
v_call: TRBV7-2
cdr3_aa: CASSLVAGGLYTDTQYF

j_call: TRBJ1-5
v_call: TRBV19
cdr3_aa: CASSMMGGYQPQHF

j_call: TRBJ2-7
v_call: TRBV7-9
cdr3_aa: CASSSAGGPYEQYF

j_call: TRBJ2-1
v_call: TRBV2
cdr3_aa: CASRLAGFEQFF

j_call: TRBJ1-5
v_call: TRBV20-1
cdr3_aa: CSATRPGTGDLSNQPQHF

j_call: TRBJ2-7
v_call: TRBV4-2
cdr3_aa: CASSQVGTDSYEQYF

j_call: TRBJ1-2
v_call: TRBV28
cdr3_aa: CASISTGGIYGYTF

j_call: TRBJ1-4
v_call: TRBV5-6
cdr3_aa: CASSLLHGQGNEKLFF

j_call: TRBJ2-1
v_call: TRBV20-1
cdr3_aa: CSGGQDEQFF

j_call: TRBJ1-1
v_call: TRBV3-1
cdr3_aa: CASSQVEANTEAFF

j_call: TRBJ2-4
v_call: TRBV24-1
cdr3_aa: CATSAKGGQEAKNIQYF

j_call: TRBJ2-1
v_call: TRBV12-3/TRBV12-4
cdr3_aa: CASRIRGGPSYEQFF

j_call: TRBJ1-5
v_call: TRBV3-1
cdr3_aa: CASSQDGGRGGNQPQHF

j_call: TRBJ2-1
v_call: TRBV24-1
cdr3_aa: CATSDFGTSGSNEQFF

j_call: TRBJ2-1
v_call: TRBV29-1
cdr3_aa: CSVVDTIGGMGREQFF

j_call: TRBJ1-1
v_call: TRBV15
cdr3_aa: CATSRDKTAFF

j_call: TRBJ2-7
v_call: TRBV5-1
cdr3_aa: CASSLSPGQDYEQYF

j_call: TRBJ2-1
v_call: TRBV5-4
cdr3_aa: CASSLGAQGAYNEQFF

j_call: TRBJ2-7
v_call: TRBV5-4
cdr3_aa: CASSPGTSGVYEQYF

j_call: TRBJ1-2
v_call: TRBV7-9
cdr3_aa: CASSSATGGYGYTF

j_call: TRBJ2-5
v_call: TRBV9
cdr3_aa: CASSRFSGDQETQYF

j_call: TRBJ1-3
v_call: TRBV28
cdr3_aa: CASSPPGASSGNTIYF

j_call: TRBJ1-3
v_call: TRBV5-6
cdr3_aa: CASSSYQGGNTIYF